A selection of T cell receptor beta chains follows, all from one sample in a study of chemoradiotherapy in HPV16-positive cancers. Only in-frame clones appear in the TCRdb table, and some are missing; sequencing was by immunoSEQ multiplex PCR. The table shows about 22,000 clones, with 80% to 95% occurring only once. Here the sequenced sample was blood, taken from a patient who underwent chemoradiotherapy. The receptors originated from a human donor with HPV-associated anogenital cancer. The CDR3 runs from the conserved cysteine through the conserved F or W. Each record gives: D gene, V gene, J gene, clone size, CDR3 DNA, CDR3 protein. A D gene is named only where the DNA matches it firmly. Clone size is given for some rows only: seen once, a few or many times, or a class if the clone is expanded.

>TRBD1|TRBV7-9|TRBJ2-7|.
TGTGCCAGCAGCCCCGGGACAGGCTCCTACGAGCAGTACTTC
CASSPGTGSYEQYF
>.|TRBV5-5|TRBJ1-4|.
TGTGCCAGCAGCCTTACCGGGGTGGGGACTAATGAAAAACTGTTTTTT
CASSLTGVGTNEKLFF
>.|TRBV5-1|TRBJ2-7|.
TGCGCCAGCAGCCCCCTCCCCCCGGCGGAAGAGCAGTACTTC
CASSPLPPAEEQYF
>.|TRBV11-2|TRBJ2-1|.
TGTGCCAGCAGCCCAGTCTACTACAATGAGCAGTTCTTC
CASSPVYYNEQFF
>.|TRBV7-9|TRBJ2-1|.
TGTGCCAGCAGCTTAGACTCTTTACCTGAGCAGTTCTTC
CASSLDSLPEQFF
>.|TRBV15|TRBJ2-5|.
TGTGCCACCAGCAGAGATTCAGGGGCAGAGACCCAGTACTTC
CATSRDSGAETQYF
>.|TRBV11-2|TRBJ2-7|.
TGTGCCAGCAGCTTAGATCGGTCCGAGCAGTACTTC
CASSLDRSEQYF
>.|TRBV4-3|TRBJ1-4|.
TGCGCCAGCAGCCTGACCCCGGGGAGAGAAAAACTGTTTTTT
CASSLTPGREKLFF
>.|TRBV20-1|TRBJ2-1|once
TGCAGTGCTAGAGATTGGGATGAGCAGTTCTTC
CSARDWDEQFF
>.|TRBV5-1|TRBJ1-5|.
TGCGCCAGCTCCGCAGTGGGAGGGACCAATCAGCCCCAGCATTTT
CASSAVGGTNQPQHF
>.|TRBV19|TRBJ1-4|.
TGTGCCAGTAGTATAATACCGGGACAACTGTTTTTT
CASSIIPGQLFF
>.|TRBV7-2|TRBJ2-3|.
TGTGCCAGCAGCTTAGACGGTAGCACAGATACGCAGTATTTT
CASSLDGSTDTQYF
>.|TRBV9|TRBJ1-2|.
TGTGCCAGCAGCTCATTTGGAGGGACATATGGCTACACCTTC
CASSSFGGTYGYTF
>.|TRBV5-5|TRBJ2-2|.
TGTGCCAGCAGCTTTGGCGGGTCCGGGGAGCTGTTTTTT
CASSFGGSGELFF
>TRBD2|TRBV4-3|TRBJ2-1|.
TGCGCCAGCAGCCACCGGACTCCCCCAAATGGAATAGCGGGAGGAGATGAGCAGTTCTTC
CASSHRTPPNGIAGGDEQFF
>TRBD2|TRBV7-2|TRBJ2-7|.
TGTGCCAGCAGCTTGAGGAGCGGGGGGCGAGAGCAGTACTTC
CASSLRSGGREQYF
>.|TRBV15|TRBJ1-3|few
TGTGCCACCAGCAGGATTCCCGACCTCTCTGGAAACACCATATATTTT
CATSRIPDLSGNTIYF
>TRBD1|TRBV27|TRBJ1-5|.
TGTGCCAGCAGCGACAGGGGCGGCAATCAGCCCCAGCATTTT
CASSDRGGNQPQHF
>.|TRBV21-1|TRBJ1-5|.
TGTGCCAGCAGCAAAGGGGGTGGGGGAAGAGGTCAGCCCCAGCATTTT
CASSKGGGGRGQPQHF
>.|TRBV5-1|TRBJ2-1|few
TGCGCCAGCAGCGCTTATTCAGGGCAGTTCTTC
CASSAYSGQFF
>.|TRBV12-5|TRBJ2-1|.
TGTGCTAGTGGACAGGAAGCCTACAATGAGCAGTTCTTC
CASGQEAYNEQFF
>.|TRBV10-3|TRBJ2-1|.
TGTGCCATCAGTGAGGTGGTGACAGGAGGGAATGAGCAGTTCTTC
CAISEVVTGGNEQFF
>.|TRBV2|TRBJ2-1|.
TGTGCCAGCAGTGATTACAATGAGCAGTTCTTC
CASSDYNEQFF
>.|TRBV7-2|TRBJ2-5|.
TGTGCCAGCAGCCTGATCAGGGGCTCGGGAGAGACCCAGTACTTC
CASSLIRGSGETQYF
>TRBD1|TRBV9|TRBJ1-4|.
TGTGCCAGCAGCGTAGCTAGGGGGCGAGGGGAAAAACTGTTTTTT
CASSVARGRGEKLFF
>.|TRBV6-5|TRBJ2-7|.
TGTGCCAGCAGTTACTCGAGCGCGAACGAGCAGTACTTC
CASSYSSANEQYF
>.|TRBV27|TRBJ1-4|.
TGTGCCACCTCCAGGCAGGGGAGTCGAGAAAAACTGTTTTTT
CATSRQGSREKLFF
>.|TRBV18|TRBJ2-3|.
TGTGCCAGCTCACCTAACAGACAGGCAGATACGCAGTATTTT
CASSPNRQADTQYF
>.|TRBV20-1|TRBJ1-1|.
TGCAGTGCTCCGAGGAACACTGAAGCTTTCTTT
CSAPRNTEAFF
>.|TRBV19|TRBJ1-6|.
TGTGCCAGTAATCAAGAATTCCTTAATTCACCCCTCCACTTT
CASNQEFLNSPLHF
>TRBD1|TRBV14|TRBJ2-3|.
TGTGCCAGCAGCCTGACAGGGGATCCTTGGTATACGCAGTATTTT
CASSLTGDPWYTQYF
>.|TRBV4-3|TRBJ1-4|.
TGCGCCAGCAGCCAAGACAGATCCCCCTATGGGGAAAAACTGTTTTTT
CASSQDRSPYGEKLFF
>.|TRBV7-9|TRBJ2-2|once
TGTGCCAGCAGCCCCCGGGGACTCGGGGAGCTGTTTTTT
CASSPRGLGELFF
>TRBD2|TRBV18|TRBJ2-7|.
TGTGCCAGCTCACCATTAGTTACTAGCGGGGGATCGAGCTCCTACGAGCAGTACTTC
CASSPLVTSGGSSSYEQYF
>TRBD1|TRBV7-3|TRBJ1-1|.
TGTGCCAGCAGCCTCGACAGGGGAGACACTGAAGCTTTCTTT
CASSLDRGDTEAFF
>.|TRBV7-3|TRBJ1-1|.
TGTGCCAGCAGCGGATACGGGACATCCGAAGCTTTCTTT
CASSGYGTSEAFF
>.|TRBV7-2|TRBJ1-2|.
TGTGCCAGCAGCTTGCGGGGAGGGAATCACTATGGCTACACCTTC
CASSLRGGNHYGYTF
>.|TRBV14|TRBJ2-1|.
TGTGCCAGCAGCCAAGATCGTGGAGCTGGGTTCAATGAGCAGTTCTTC
CASSQDRGAGFNEQFF
>.|TRBV14|TRBJ1-3|.
TGTGCCAGCAGCCAAGATCGGATCTTCTCTGGAAACACCATATATTTT
CASSQDRIFSGNTIYF
>TRBD1|TRBV4-1|TRBJ2-2|.
TGCGCCAGCAGCGACAGGGGGAACACCGGGGAGCTGTTTTTT
CASSDRGNTGELFF
>.|TRBV7-6|TRBJ2-7|.
TGTGCCAGCAGCCCGGACGGAATAGAGGACGAGCAGTACTTC
CASSPDGIEDEQYF
>TRBD1|TRBV7-9|TRBJ2-4|once
TGTGCCAGCAGCTTGGCAGCCGGGACAGAAAACATTCAGTACTTC
CASSLAAGTENIQYF
>TRBD1|TRBV7-9|TRBJ2-3|.
TGTGCCAGCGCTGGGACAGGGTTTGGGGATTCAGATACGCAGTATTTT
CASAGTGFGDSDTQYF